This is a list of T cell receptor beta chains from one sample in a study of identifying expanded T cells in peripheral blood. Clones were sequenced by immunoSEQ multiplex PCR, and TCRdb holds only the in-frame ones, with some missing. The sample records about 110,000 clones, more than 85% being singletons. The sample was blood. These receptor sequences come from a person aged 18-70 years in good health. Both conserved end residues are part of each CDR3. Clone size, where shown, is once, few, many, or a class for clones that have expanded.

V: TRBV2; size: .; J: TRBJ2-1; CDR3: CASELAGSPAYNEQFF
V: TRBV7-9; size: .; J: TRBJ2-2; CDR3: CAGGDGYTGELFF
V: TRBV25-1; size: .; J: TRBJ1-1; CDR3: CASPRKNTEAFF
V: TRBV6-4; size: medium-sized; J: TRBJ1-6; CDR3: CASSDSTGGNSPLHF
V: TRBV25-1; size: once; J: TRBJ2-7; CDR3: CASSDTGDYLSDEQYF
V: TRBV7-2; size: .; J: TRBJ2-7; CDR3: CASSPGRTYEQYF
V: TRBV4-3; size: few; J: TRBJ1-2; CDR3: CASSHSGDGYTF
V: TRBV6-5; size: .; J: TRBJ2-3; CDR3: CATQRESNTQYF
V: TRBV7-9; size: .; J: TRBJ2-3; CDR3: CASSPQGGLDTQYF
V: TRBV28; size: .; J: TRBJ1-1; CDR3: CASSPVRAVTEAFF
V: TRBV7-8; size: .; J: TRBJ2-1; CDR3: CASSLGGSGSSYNEQFF
V: TRBV23-1; size: .; J: TRBJ2-7; CDR3: CASSRYGGASYEQYF
V: TRBV6-1; size: .; J: TRBJ1-1; CDR3: CASWTNTEAFF
V: TRBV27; size: once; J: TRBJ1-2; CDR3: CASSLSMGQGIGGYTF
V: TRBV7-2; size: .; J: TRBJ2-5; CDR3: CASSPGQGARETQYF
V: TRBV11-2; size: .; J: TRBJ2-3; CDR3: CASSLGASEIDTQYF
V: TRBV4-1; size: once; J: TRBJ1-5; CDR3: CASSQDHRVNQPQHF
V: TRBV7-2; size: .; J: TRBJ2-7; CDR3: CASSLTRGGAYEQYF
V: TRBV10-3; size: .; J: TRBJ2-5; CDR3: CAISPEGAETQYF
V: TRBV5-4; size: once; J: TRBJ1-6; CDR3: CASSLAFGRLDSPLHF
V: TRBV18; size: .; J: TRBJ1-2; CDR3: CASSPSGTDPVGGGYTF
V: TRBV27; size: once; J: TRBJ2-1; CDR3: CASSLWGNEQFF
V: TRBV5-1; size: .; J: TRBJ2-7; CDR3: CASSLSGQGYEQYF
V: TRBV7-2; size: .; J: TRBJ2-5; CDR3: CASSLARTAQETQYF
V: TRBV27; size: .; J: TRBJ1-5; CDR3: CASSLFPLNQPQHF
V: TRBV11-3; size: .; J: TRBJ2-1; CDR3: CASSPGTGVNNEQFF
V: TRBV5-5; size: .; J: TRBJ1-2; CDR3: CASSLAPGTERGYTF
V: TRBV29-1; size: .; J: TRBJ2-1; CDR3: CSVKIGGPYNEQFF
V: TRBV10-2; size: .; J: TRBJ2-5; CDR3: CASNPPRNSGGQNYF
V: TRBV6-5; size: .; J: TRBJ2-7; CDR3: CASLSGAYEQYF
V: TRBV27; size: .; J: TRBJ2-5; CDR3: CASSFWSSRETQYF
V: TRBV7-6; size: .; J: TRBJ2-5; CDR3: CASSLSRVETQYF
V: TRBV7-2; size: .; J: TRBJ2-5; CDR3: CASSLGGGTGETQYF
V: TRBV10-3; size: .; J: TRBJ2-2; CDR3: CAISGAGDNTGELFF
V: TRBV28; size: .; J: TRBJ2-5; CDR3: CASSFREQGGETQYF
V: TRBV27; size: .; J: TRBJ2-5; CDR3: CASSLAPRETQYF
V: TRBV4-1; size: .; J: TRBJ2-5; CDR3: CASSGFGELQETQYF
V: TRBV4-1; size: .; J: TRBJ1-5; CDR3: CASSQGTGNQPQHF
V: TRBV10-1; size: .; J: TRBJ1-1; CDR3: CASSDPTGKGLGVAFF
V: TRBV5-8; size: .; J: TRBJ2-6; CDR3: CASSPQKPSGANVLTF
V: TRBV10-3; size: .; J: TRBJ1-2; CDR3: CAITGLGYGYTF
V: TRBV5-1; size: .; J: TRBJ2-5; CDR3: CASSLPPGTSGGGETQYF
V: TRBV6-6; size: .; J: TRBJ1-5; CDR3: CASSPEGGRWPQHF
V: TRBV5-4; size: .; J: TRBJ2-1; CDR3: CASSTSAPSYNEQFF
V: TRBV5-5; size: .; J: TRBJ2-7; CDR3: CASSLVPRGYEQYF
V: TRBV28; size: .; J: TRBJ2-5; CDR3: CASSPLKASGGYTGTQYF
V: TRBV6-4; size: .; J: TRBJ2-2; CDR3: CASKAGPDPEPDTGELFF
V: TRBV7-8; size: .; J: TRBJ2-5; CDR3: CASSLEELQETQYF
V: TRBV29-1; size: .; J: TRBJ1-1; CDR3: CSVKPRGNTEAFF
V: TRBV6-6; size: .; J: TRBJ1-2; CDR3: CASSPQGGGNGYTF
V: TRBV19; size: .; J: TRBJ1-1; CDR3: CASSMGWTGEAFF
V: TRBV2; size: .; J: TRBJ2-7; CDR3: CASSDIYEQYF
V: TRBV21-1; size: .; J: TRBJ2-1; CDR3: CASTRLAGGGEQFF
V: TRBV18; size: .; J: TRBJ2-7; CDR3: CASSSPGWSSYEQYF
V: TRBV4-3; size: .; J: TRBJ1-2; CDR3: CASSQDRGSNYGYTF
V: TRBV6-5; size: .; J: TRBJ1-4; CDR3: CASRRRVATNEKLFF
V: TRBV19; size: .; J: TRBJ1-1; CDR3: CASSGPPEAFF
V: TRBV27; size: .; J: TRBJ2-5; CDR3: CAIGLAGQETQYF
V: TRBV30; size: .; J: TRBJ1-1; CDR3: CAWSRYNTEAFF
V: TRBV2; size: .; J: TRBJ2-3; CDR3: CASRRDRNTDTQYF